What follows are 23 T cell receptor beta chains derived from one specimen sequenced in a study of shared clonotypes between healthy human individuals. The protocol was immunoSEQ multiplex PCR, while the TCRdb copy is restricted to in-frame clones and leaves out a portion. The table records around 1.9 million clones, approximately 94% of them present only once. CD45RO-negative, CCR7-selected cells formed the naive CD8 fraction, which excluded terminally differentiated effector memory CD45RA+ cells. The specimen was naive CD8+ T cells from PBMCs. The receptors stem from a man younger than 35 in good health. Some clones in this sample may be carry-over from other donors' samples.

This chain uses TRBV5-6 with TRBJ2-7; the match to TRBD1 covers 9 bases. The J segment lost 5 bases and the V segment lost 2 bases, leaving 11 bases of the junction unmatched. CDR1 and CDR2 (germline): SGHDT, YYEEEE. This CDR3 is built from 16 residues. For the CDR3, the DNA is TGTGCCAGCAGCTTTGGGACAGGGTTCAGATCCAACGAGCAGTACTTC. It codes for CASSFGTGFRSNEQYF.

The chain joins TRBV11-2 to TRBJ2-3; no definite D call. CDR3 length: 14 amino acids. The V gene's germline CDR1 is SGHAT and CDR2 FQNNGV. Trimming pared 4 bases from V and 6 bases from J, leaving 14 bases between. The CDR3 reads CASSSPRFSDTQYF. In DNA, the CDR3 is TGTGCCAGCAGCTCCCCCCGGTTCTCCGATACGCAGTATTTT.

The V gene is TRBV5-6, the J gene TRBJ1-5, with D hard to call. CDR3 size: 16 residues. V shed 3 bases and J shed 0 bases, with 13 bases lying between them. CDR1 and CDR2 from the germline V gene are SGHDT and YYEEEE. CDR3 DNA: TGTGCCAGCAGCTCCCGGTCCCAATATAGCAATCAGCCCCAGCATTTT. It is translated as CASSSRSQYSNQPQHF.

This sequence joins TRBV7-3 and TRBJ2-7; the D is unclear. V was shortened by 0 bases and J by 2 bases, with 14 bases between the two germline ends. The CDR3 has 16 amino acids. The germline V gene has CDR1 SGHTA and CDR2 FQGTGA. CDR3 nucleotides: TGTGCCAGCAGCTTAACAGGCGGTTGCACCGCCTACGAGCAGTACTTC. This gives the protein CASSLTGGCTAYEQYF.

CDR3 amino acids: CASTPPVGASWFF. CDR3 sequence (DNA): TGTGCCAGCACTCCACCTGTCGGAGCTAGTTGGTTCTTC. The rearrangement uses TRBV28 and TRBJ2-1; D unclear. V shed 7 bases and J shed 15 bases, with 22 bases lying between them. The CDR3 totals 13 residues. Germline lookup yields CDR1 MDHEN and CDR2 SYDVKM. Drawing the rest from reference TRBV28 and TRBJ2-1, the complete variable domain is DVKVTQSSRYLVKRTGEKVFLECVQDMDHENMFWYRQDPGLGLRLIYFSYDVKMKEKGDIPEGYSVSREKKERFSLILESASTNQTSMYLCASTPPVGASWFFGPGTRLTVL.

The V call is TRBV7-9, the J call TRBJ2-5; TRBD2 matches 10 bases. With V trimmed by 2 bases and J by 0 bases, 9 bases remained unmatched. This CDR3 spans 18 amino acids. Germline V gene lookup returns CDR1 SEHNR and CDR2 FQNEAQ (reference sequence). In DNA form, the CDR3 reads TGTGCCAGCAGCTTAAGATATTTAGGGACTAGCGACCAAGAGACCCAGTACTTC. Encoded protein: CASSLRYLGTSDQETQYF.

The CDR3 sequence is CASSIHSNYGYTF. Written as DNA, the CDR3 is TGTGCCAGTAGTATTCATTCTAACTATGGCTACACCTTC. This sequence joins TRBV19 and TRBJ1-2; no clear D. Trimming shortened V by 3 bases and J by 0 bases, and 5 bases separated the two germline ends. Germline V gene sequence: CDR1 LNHDA, CDR2 SQIVND (reference sequence). CDR3 length: 13 amino acids.

The chain has TRBV27 and TRBJ2-2, with 7 bases identical to TRBD1. The CDR3 is made up of 18 amino acids. V dropped 5 bases and J dropped 1; count of bases not matched to a gene: 13. The germline CDR1 and CDR2 sequences are MNHEY and SMNVEV (reference sequence). This CDR3 is CASSHYRGEIMNTGELFF. The CDR3, as DNA: TGTGCCAGCAGTCACTACAGGGGCGAAATAATGAACACCGGGGAGCTGTTTTTT.

To note about this clone: The identical CDR3 is also encoded by other nucleotide sequences in the sample. The chain carries TRBV30 and TRBJ2-7, with a weak D call TRBD2 (6 bases). The V end lost 2 bases, the J end lost 2 bases, and 16 bases lay between the germline ends. This CDR3 is built from 15 residues. Germline loops: CDR1 GTSNPN, CDR2 SVGIG (reference sequence). The CDR3 bases are TGTGCCTGGAGTCGACCGGTAGCGGCGGCCTACGAGCAGTACTTC. Its translation: CAWSRPVAAAYEQYF. The full variable domain, in which reference TRBV30 and TRBJ2-7 provide the parts outside the CDR3, is SQTIHQWPATLVQPVGSPLSLECTVEGTSNPNLYWYRQAAGRGLQLLFYSVGIGQISSEVPQNLSASRPQDRQFILSSKKLLLSDSGFYLCAWSRPVAAAYEQYFGPGTRLTVT.

J is TRBJ1-2 and V is TRBV9; 7 bases match TRBD1. This CDR3 region has 14 residues. Germline CDR1 SGDLS, CDR2 YYNGEE. V lost 3 bases and J lost 4; bases outside the gene matches: 6. The CDR3 DNA sequence: TGTGCCAGCAGCGCCACCGGGACAGCCTATGGCTACACCTTC. Its translation is CASSATGTAYGYTF.

This clone was picked up a small number of times. The rearrangement links TRBV15 to TRBJ1-1; D is uncertain. V dropped 3 bases and J dropped 9 bases, with 14 bases sitting between them. The germline gives CDR1 LNHNV, CDR2 YYDKDF (reference sequence). There are 13 residues in the CDR3. The CDR3 loop is CATSSPPGAKAFF. CDR3 bases: TGTGCCACCAGCAGTCCACCCGGAGCGAAAGCTTTCTTT. The complete variable domain, with remaining parts taken from reference TRBV15 and TRBJ1-1, reads DAMVIQNPRYQVTQFGKPVTLSCSQTLNHNVMYWYQQKSSQAPKLLFHYYDKDFNNEADTPDNFQSRRPNTSFCFLDIRSPGLGDTAMYLCATSSPPGAKAFFGQGTRLTVV.

The chain links TRBV19 to TRBJ2-5; D may be TRBD1 (6 bases). Deletions cut 10 bases from V and 0 bases from J, with 12 bases between. In germline, CDR1 is LNHDA, CDR2 SQIVND (reference sequence). The length of the CDR3 is 13 residues. The CDR3 coding sequence is TGTGCCACACGCGGACAGAACCAAGAGACCCAGTACTTC. This sequence encodes CATRGQNQETQYF.

Worth noting for this clone: Other DNA sequences in the same sample also yield this CDR3. The V and J genes are TRBV29-1 and TRBJ1-5; 9 nucleotides line up with TRBD1. The ends lost 6 bases at V and 4 bases at J; junction bases unmatched: 1. Germline values: CDR1 SQVTM, CDR2 ANQGSEA. This CDR3 contains 12 residues. CDR3 sequence: CSVGQGNQPQHF. DNA of the CDR3: TGCAGCGTCGGACAGGGGAATCAGCCCCAGCATTTT.

On this clone itself: The sample contains more than one DNA sequence encoding this CDR3. The chain has TRBV9 and TRBJ2-1, with D possibly matching TRBD2 (7 bases). CDR1 is SGDLS, CDR2 YYNGEE, per germline. The CDR3 has 13 amino acids. Between the trimmed V and J ends, which lost 1 base and 8 bases, there was a span of 10 bases. The CDR3, as DNA: TGTGCCAGCAGCGTAAGGGGGGGCGATGAGCAGTTCTTC. It yields the protein CASSVRGGDEQFF.

This rearrangement joins TRBV7-6 to TRBJ2-5; 11 positions match TRBD2. After removal of 8 bases from V and 2 bases from J, the junction contained 7 bases not matched to a gene. CDR3 length equals 15 residues. CDR1 is SGHVS and CDR2 is FNYEAQ in the germline V gene. DNA of the CDR3: TGTGCCAGCTGCCGGCTAGCGGGAGGTCAAGAGACCCAGTACTTC. Protein: CASCRLAGGQETQYF.

The chain uses TRBV5-1 and TRBJ2-1, with a tentative D call TRBD1 (6 bases). The CDR3 runs to 15 residues. Deletions cut 0 bases from V and 5 bases from J, with 12 bases between. In germline, CDR1 is SGHRS, CDR2 YFSETQ. CDR3 in amino acids: CASSLAYRVNNEQFF. CDR3 nucleotides: TGCGCCAGCAGCTTGGCGTACAGGGTTAACAATGAGCAGTTCTTC.

A single count supports this clone. J is TRBJ1-2 and V is TRBV11-2; D possibly corresponds to TRBD1 (6 bases). V was clipped by 5 bases and J by 4 bases, with 17 bases between them. In germline, CDR1 is SGHAT, CDR2 FQNNGV. This CDR3 has 15 amino acids. As DNA, the CDR3 is TGTGCCAGCAGCCCTAGGGGGGAAGGTACCTATGGCTACACCTTC. Amino acids: CASSPRGEGTYGYTF.

The chain links TRBV5-6 to TRBJ1-6; D may be TRBD1 (6 bases). This CDR3 has 16 residues. The V end was cut by 4 bases, the J end by 2 bases, with 13 bases between. CDR1 is SGHDT, CDR2 YYEEEE, per germline. Written as DNA, the CDR3 is TGTGCCAGCAGCATCCAGGGGTTCACCTATAATTCACCCCTCCACTTT. Translated, it gives CASSIQGFTYNSPLHF.

The chain links TRBV5-6 to TRBJ2-7; maybe TRBD2 (5 bases). Germline V gene lookup returns CDR1 SGHDT and CDR2 YYEEEE. V lost 2 bases, J lost 2 bases, and 11 bases lay in between. CDR3 length equals 14 residues. The CDR3 sequence is CASSLRRAAYEQYF. CDR3 in DNA: TGTGCCAGCAGCTTACGGCGGGCTGCCTACGAGCAGTACTTC. Full variable domain (missing parts from reference TRBV5-6 and TRBJ2-7): DAGVTQSPTHLIKTRGQQVTLRCSPKSGHDTVSWYQQALGQGPQFIFQYYEEEERQRGNFPDRFSGHQFPNYSSELNVNALLLGDSALYLCASSLRRAAYEQYFGPGTRLTVT.

This clone was detected once. The V call is TRBV9, the J call TRBJ1-1; 7 bases match TRBD1. In germline, CDR1 is SGDLS, CDR2 YYNGEE. J was trimmed by 0 bases and V by 3 bases; bases with no gene match: 5. The CDR3 loop spans 15 amino acids. The CDR3 region is CASSARQGLNTEAFF. The CDR3 region has the DNA TGTGCCAGCAGCGCACGACAGGGATTGAACACTGAAGCTTTCTTT.

The chain carries TRBV7-2 and TRBJ1-2, with 8 bases identical to TRBD1. CDR1 and CDR2 (germline): SGHTA, FQGNSA. V dropped 4 bases and J dropped 4; count of bases not matched to a gene: 5. The CDR3 runs to 14 residues. The CDR3 loop reads CASSSRGPIYGYTF. The DNA for the CDR3 is TGTGCCAGCAGCTCCAGGGGGCCAATCTATGGCTACACCTTC.

The chain uses TRBV6-6 and TRBJ2-1, with 9 bases identical to TRBD2. Germline V gene sequence: CDR1 MNHNY, CDR2 SVGAGI (reference sequence). The CDR3 runs to 15 residues. Trimming took 2 bases from V and 5 from J; bases not matched to a gene: 4. CDR3 residues: CASSYEAGGNNEQFF. The CDR3 nucleotides are TGTGCCAGCAGTTACGAGGCGGGAGGGAACAATGAGCAGTTCTTC.

This sequence joins TRBV5-5 and TRBJ2-7; tentatively, D is TRBD1 or TRBD2 (5 bases each). This CDR3 region has 15 residues. Trimming removed 4 bases from V and 2 bases from J, with 16 bases in between. In germline, CDR1 is SGHKS, CDR2 YYEKEE (reference sequence). CDR3 amino acids: CASSPGTQQTYEQYF. The CDR3 bases are TGTGCCAGCAGCCCAGGGACGCAACAAACCTACGAGCAGTACTTC.